The 2 T cell receptor beta chains listed next were all sequenced from one sample in a study of OX40 agonist ivuxolimab in advanced cancers. Using immunoSEQ multiplex PCR, the repertoire was profiled, and TCRdb retains in-frame clones only, with some absent. The table records some 100,000 clones, about nine tenths of them present only once. The sequencing here drew on CD4+ or CD8+ T cells sorted from blood, taken in a trial of the OX40 agonist ivuxolimab. The origin of the receptors is an adult with an advanced solid tumor such as melanoma, head and neck, liver or kidney cancer.

This chain connects TRBV2 to TRBJ2-5; TRBD1 matches 8 bases. Trimming cost V 5 bases and J 1 base; bases outside gene matches: 3. Germline-derived CDR1 and CDR2 are SNHLY and FYNNEI. The CDR3 length is 14 residues. The CDR3 reads CASSTDRAQETQYF. The DNA for the CDR3 is TGTGCCAGCAGTACGGACAGGGCCCAAGAGACCCAGTACTTC.

The chain is built from TRBV19 and TRBJ2-1, with D possibly being TRBD1 or TRBD2 (5 bases each). The ends were cut back, 5 bases at V and 0 bases at J, with 14 bases in the middle. In germline, CDR1 is LNHDA, CDR2 SQIVND (reference sequence). The CDR3 runs to 16 residues. In DNA, the CDR3 is TGTGCCAGTAGTCCCCAGTCAGGGAGCTCCTACAATGAGCAGTTCTTC. Its translation is CASSPQSGSSYNEQFF. The full variable domain, rest sourced from reference TRBV19 and TRBJ2-1, is DGGITQSPKYLFRKEGQNVTLSCEQNLNHDAMYWYRQDPGQGLRLIYYSQIVNDFQKGDIAEGYSVSREKKESFPLTVTSAQKNPTAFYLCASSPQSGSSYNEQFFGPGTRLTVL.